The 32 T cell receptor beta chains in this list originate from one sample, sequenced in a study of T cell changes during pregnancy in multiple sclerosis. Sequenced by immunoSEQ multiplex PCR; TCRdb stores in-frame clones only, minus some. The sample has approximately 89,000 clones, roughly 93% seen once. The sequences come from peripheral blood, collected in the third trimester of pregnancy. Receptors originate from a female donor with multiple sclerosis, enrolled in a pregnancy study.

The chain combines TRBV13 with TRBJ1-1; 11 nucleotides align to TRBD1. The CDR3 runs 17 residues. The V and J ends lost 5 bases and 4 bases, in that order; junction bases with no gene match: 12. Germline V gene sequence: CDR1 PRHDT, CDR2 FYEKMQ (reference sequence). CDR3 protein: CASSRLGQGASFTEAFF. DNA for the CDR3: TGTGCCAGCAGCAGGTTAGGACAGGGGGCGTCGTTCACTGAAGCTTTCTTT.

The gene calls are TRBV19 and TRBJ2-5; the match to TRBD2 covers 9 bases. Germline V CDR1 and CDR2: LNHDA, SQIVND (reference sequence). This CDR3 contains 16 residues. The junction had 6 bases not matched to a gene; V was cut back by 3 bases and J by 1 base. The chain's CDR3 is CASSMISGGIQETQYF. The DNA of the CDR3 is TGTGCCAGTAGTATGATTAGCGGGGGTATCCAAGAGACCCAGTACTTC.

The gene calls are TRBV10-3 and TRBJ2-7; TRBD1 is a possible D gene (6 bases). V lost 0 bases, J lost 4 bases, and 10 bases lay in between. Germline V CDR1 and CDR2: ENHRY, SYGVKD. CDR3 length equals 14 residues. The CDR3 sequence is CAISESAGEYEQYF. The CDR3, as DNA: TGTGCCATCAGTGAGTCGGCAGGGGAATACGAGCAGTACTTC.

The rearrangement links TRBV27 to TRBJ2-3; 12 bases fit TRBD2. The trim removed 5 bases at V and 2 bases at J, leaving 11 bases unmatched. The CDR3 length is 18 residues. Germline values: CDR1 MNHEY, CDR2 SMNVEV (reference sequence). CDR3 residues: CASSLPKLAGGVTDTQYF. The DNA for the CDR3 is TGTGCCAGCAGTCTCCCAAAACTAGCGGGGGGCGTCACAGATACGCAGTATTTT.

The rearrangement uses TRBV4-1 and TRBJ2-1; a possible D gene is TRBD2 (6 bases). Germline CDR1 is MGHRA and CDR2 is YSYEKL. The V end was cut by 0 bases, the J end by 0 bases, with 9 bases between. This CDR3 spans 16 amino acids. The CDR3 loop reads CASSQDLAVSYNEQFF. The CDR3 DNA reads TGCGCCAGCAGCCAAGATTTAGCGGTCTCCTACAATGAGCAGTTCTTC.

This chain connects TRBV10-2 to TRBJ2-7; TRBD1 aligns across 7 bases. V shed 2 bases, J shed 4 bases, and the junction held 2 bases outside the gene matches. This CDR3 has 13 amino acids. Germline V gene sequence: CDR1 WSHSY, CDR2 SAAADI. The DNA of the CDR3 is TGCGCCAGCAGTGAGGGGGACAGATACGAGCAGTACTTC. This codes for CASSEGDRYEQYF.

The genes are TRBV11-3 and TRBJ2-5, with 8 bases fitting TRBD2. CDR1 is SGHNT and CDR2 is YENEEA in the germline V gene. V dropped 1 base and J dropped 4; count of bases not matched to a gene: 5. There are 15 residues in the CDR3. The chain's CDR3 is CASSLAGGPIETQYF. CDR3 nucleotide sequence: TGTGCCAGCAGCTTAGCGGGGGGGCCGATAGAGACCCAGTACTTC.

The chain recombines TRBV9 with TRBJ2-1; 9 positions agree with TRBD2. The CDR3 runs 16 residues. J lost 5 bases, V lost 0 bases, and 6 bases had no gene match. CDR1 is SGDLS and CDR2 is YYNGEE in the germline V gene. The CDR3 reads CASSVGSGGSNNEQFF. The DNA for the CDR3 is TGTGCCAGCAGCGTAGGTAGCGGGGGTAGTAACAATGAGCAGTTCTTC.

The V call is TRBV5-3, the J call TRBJ1-1; no definite D call. TRBV5-3 is marked as an open reading frame, function uncertain. There are 17 residues in the CDR3. The germline V and J ends were trimmed by 3 bases and 8 bases, with 26 bases remaining between them. The CDR3 spells CARSSKPRSPSIMEAFF. The CDR3 nucleotides are TGTGCCAGAAGCTCGAAACCTCGGAGCCCTTCCATCATGGAAGCTTTCTTT.

This chain joins TRBV19 and TRBJ1-1; D is ambiguous. Germline V gene lookup returns CDR1 LNHDA and CDR2 SQIVND (reference sequence). CDR3 length: 13 residues. Trimming took 1 base from V and 10 from J, leaving 13 bases between them. The DNA of the CDR3 is TGTGCCAGTAGTATAGGTGGGCCCTTTAGAGCTTTCTTT. Its translation is CASSIGGPFRAFF.

The chain is built from TRBV10-3 and TRBJ2-1; D is unclear. This CDR3 region has 11 residues. Trimming pared 6 bases from V and 5 bases from J, leaving 5 bases between. Germline CDR1 is ENHRY and CDR2 is SYGVKD. CDR3 in amino acids: CAISPDNEQFF. The CDR3 bases are TGTGCCATCAGCCCCGACAATGAGCAGTTCTTC.

The CDR3 sequence is CASSQAETVDNQPQHF. As DNA, the CDR3 is TGTGCCAGCAGCCAAGCTGAGACAGTGGACAATCAGCCCCAGCATTTT. V and J are TRBV14 and TRBJ1-5, with D possibly matching TRBD1 (5 bases). V was trimmed by 1 base and J by 3 bases, leaving 13 bases between them. The CDR3 totals 16 residues. Germline V gene lookup returns CDR1 SGHDN and CDR2 FVKESK. The variable domain in full, with the rest retrieved from reference TRBV14 and TRBJ1-5, is EAGVTQFPSHSVIEKGQTVTLRCDPISGHDNLYWYRRVMGKEIKFLLHFVKESKQDESGMPNNRFLAERTGGTYSTLKVQPAELEDSGVYFCASSQAETVDNQPQHFGDGTRLSIL.

The rearrangement links TRBV9 to TRBJ2-5; 8 bases agree with TRBD2. Trimming at V came to 2 bases and at J to 4 bases, leaving 1 base not matched to a gene. Germline loops: CDR1 SGDLS, CDR2 YYNGEE. This CDR3 comprises 13 residues. CDR3 sequence: CASSVSGVETQYF. The CDR3, as DNA: TGTGCCAGCAGCGTTAGCGGGGTAGAGACCCAGTACTTC.

This clone is a singleton in its sample. J is TRBJ1-6 and V is TRBV2; D is uncertain. V was trimmed by 6 bases and J by 9 bases, leaving 12 bases between them. Germline CDR1 reads SNHLY; CDR2 reads FYNNEI. This CDR3 contains 13 residues. CDR3 loop: CASRGYGFSPLHF. The CDR3 DNA is TGTGCCAGCAGAGGTTACGGGTTTTCACCCCTCCACTTT.

The genes are TRBV5-1 and TRBJ1-4; D not certain. Germline CDR1 and CDR2: SGHRS and YFSETQ. CDR3 size: 14 residues. The V end lost 2 bases, the J end lost 2 bases, and 7 bases lay between the germline ends. CDR3 DNA sequence: TGCGCCAGCAGCTTTTCTGCGACTAATGAAAAACTGTTTTTT. Amino acid sequence: CASSFSATNEKLFF.

The chain combines TRBV5-1 with TRBJ2-2; 9 bases match TRBD2. V shed 4 bases and J 4 bases; nucleotides not matched to a gene: 8. CDR1 is SGHRS and CDR2 is YFSETQ in the germline V gene. The length of the CDR3 is 16 residues. CDR3 nucleotides: TGCGCCAGCAGCACCACGGCGGGGGGGGGCACCGGGGAGCTGTTTTTT. Translated: CASSTTAGGGTGELFF.

This chain uses TRBV27 with TRBJ1-2, with 10 bases identical to TRBD1. This CDR3 has 13 amino acids. Trimming at V came to 1 base and at J to 8 bases, leaving 1 base not matched to a gene. Germline V lookup: CDR1 MNHEY, CDR2 SMNVEV (reference sequence). CDR3 nucleotides: TGTGCCAGCAGTTTATTGACAGGGGGCGGCTACACCTTC. Encoded protein: CASSLLTGGGYTF.

J is TRBJ2-7 and V is TRBV5-5, with TRBD1 identical over 10 bases. The germline V gene encodes CDR1 SGHKS and CDR2 YYEKEE (reference sequence). The CDR3 spans 16 residues. Trimming took 0 bases from V and 0 from J; bases not matched to a gene: 3. CDR3 nucleotide sequence: TGTGCCAGCAGCTTGGTCGGGACAGGGGACTCCTACGAGCAGTACTTC. As protein: CASSLVGTGDSYEQYF. The full variable domain, its missing parts supplied by reference TRBV5-5 and TRBJ2-7, is DAGVTQSPTHLIKTRGQQVTLRCSPISGHKSVSWYQQVLGQGPQFIFQYYEKEERGRGNFPDRFSARQFPNYSSELNVNALLLGDSALYLCASSLVGTGDSYEQYFGPGTRLTVT.

The rearrangement links TRBV2 to TRBJ1-4; the D is unclear. The CDR3 totals 14 residues. Trimming cost V 4 bases and J 0 bases, with 6 bases left between them. Germline V gene data show CDR1 as SNHLY and CDR2 as FYNNEI. The CDR3 DNA reads TGTGCCAGCAGTGGAACAGCAACTAATGAAAAACTGTTTTTT. Amino acids: CASSGTATNEKLFF.

The chain couples TRBV5-4 to TRBJ1-1; no clear D. The germline V and J ends were trimmed by 4 bases and 0 bases, with 13 bases remaining between them. Germline assignment: CDR1 SGHNT and CDR2 YYREEE (reference sequence). The CDR3 totals 15 residues. The CDR3 reads CASSDSHRLNTEAFF. The DNA for the CDR3 is TGTGCCAGCAGCGACTCCCACCGACTGAACACTGAAGCTTTCTTT.

This clone was counted a single time. V gene TRBV7-8 combines with J gene TRBJ2-2; the D is unclear. CDR1 is SGHVS, CDR2 FQNEAQ, per germline. This CDR3 has 13 amino acids. Trimming took 4 bases from V and 6 from J, leaving 9 bases between them. The CDR3 region is CASSSAPAGELFF. The CDR3 nucleotides read TGTGCCAGCAGCTCCGCGCCGGCCGGGGAGCTGTTTTTT. The whole variable domain, remainder taken from reference TRBV7-8 and TRBJ2-2, is GAGVSQSPRYKVAKRGQDVALRCDPISGHVSLFWYQQALGQGPEFLTYFQNEAQLDKSGLPSDRFFAERPEGSVSTLKIQRTQQEDSAVYLCASSSAPAGELFFGEGSRLTVL.

In this sample, this clone turned up a few times. This chain connects TRBV2 to TRBJ2-7, with a weak D call TRBD1 (6 bases). The ends were cut back, 7 bases at V and 2 bases at J, with 15 bases in the middle. Germline values: CDR1 SNHLY, CDR2 FYNNEI. The CDR3 runs to 14 residues. This CDR3 reads CASIAGQPAYEQYF. The CDR3 DNA is TGTGCCAGCATAGCAGGACAGCCAGCCTACGAGCAGTACTTC.

The chain links TRBV18 to TRBJ1-5; weak D call: TRBD1 (6 bases). Trimming left V 3 bases short and J 3 bases short, with 12 bases between. Germline CDR1 and CDR2: KGHSH and LQKENI. The CDR3 is made up of 15 amino acids. CDR3 nucleotide sequence: TGTGCCAGCTCACCGGGGGGGGCGAACAATCAGCCCCAGCATTTT. As protein: CASSPGGANNQPQHF.

This clone was picked up one time. The rearrangement uses TRBV6-1 and TRBJ2-7; D is undetermined. Germline V lookup: CDR1 MNHNS, CDR2 SASEGT. The CDR3 totals 13 residues. Trimming stripped 8 bases from V and 0 bases from J, with 11 bases between. The CDR3 here is CASRMRTSYEQYF. The DNA of the CDR3 is TGTGCCAGCCGTATGAGAACCTCCTACGAGCAGTACTTC.

The chain joins TRBV5-6 to TRBJ2-3; 10 bases are shared with TRBD2. V trimming: 7 bases; J trimming: 8 bases; junction bases outside the gene matches: 4. The germline V gene encodes CDR1 SGHDT and CDR2 YYEEEE. The CDR3 is 12 residues long. The DNA for the CDR3 is TGTGCCAGCGGCGTAGCGGGGGGTACGCAGTATTTT. It yields the protein CASGVAGGTQYF.

The V and J genes are TRBV5-6 and TRBJ1-6, with unresolved D. Germline V gene data show CDR1 as SGHDT and CDR2 as YYEEEE. The CDR3 runs 14 residues. The V end was cut by 4 bases, the J end by 9 bases, with 14 bases between. The CDR3 region has the DNA TGTGCCAGCAGCCCAAGTCCGGGGAGTTCACCCCTCCACTTT. It specifies CASSPSPGSSPLHF.

This chain joins TRBV7-3 and TRBJ2-2, with 11 bases aligning to TRBD2. The J segment lost 0 bases and the V segment lost 5 bases, leaving 5 bases of the junction unmatched. CDR3 length: 17 amino acids. Germline V gives CDR1 SGHTA, CDR2 FQGTGA. This CDR3 reads CASSPQLAGANTGELFF. The CDR3 DNA reads as TGTGCCAGCAGCCCACAACTAGCGGGGGCGAACACCGGGGAGCTGTTTTTT.

V gene TRBV7-2 combines with J gene TRBJ2-7; 10 bases are a match to TRBD2. Germline CDR1 reads SGHTA; CDR2 reads FQGNSA. The CDR3 totals 14 residues. The V and J ends lost 4 bases and 3 bases, in that order; junction bases with no gene match: 3. The CDR3 DNA is TGTGCCAGCAGCTGGGGACTAGCGAGCTACGAGCAGTACTTC. Protein sequence: CASSWGLASYEQYF.

V gene TRBV10-3 combines with J gene TRBJ1-6; maybe TRBD1 (6 bases). V was trimmed by 2 bases and J by 9 bases, leaving 20 bases between them. Germline values: CDR1 ENHRY, CDR2 SYGVKD. The CDR3 spans 17 residues. CDR3 residues: CAISELAGEFLGSPLHF. Written as DNA, the CDR3 is TGTGCCATCAGTGAGCTGGCAGGGGAATTTCTTGGTTCACCCCTCCACTTT.

This chain uses TRBV2 with TRBJ1-5; D ambiguous. The CDR3 runs 14 residues. V lost 7 bases and J 0 bases, leaving 10 bases between the germline ends. Germline loops: CDR1 SNHLY, CDR2 FYNNEI. The CDR3 spells CASKEDYSNQPQHF. The CDR3 nucleotides are TGTGCCAGCAAGGAGGATTATAGCAATCAGCCCCAGCATTTT.

This clone appeared a single time. The chain links TRBV30 to TRBJ2-6, with TRBD2 identical over 12 bases. V gave up 2 bases and J gave up 3 bases; unmatched junction bases: 5. The CDR3 extends over 17 amino acids. Germline CDR1 reads GTSNPN; CDR2 reads SVGIG (reference sequence). DNA for the CDR3: TGTGCCTGGAGTAGGACTAGCGGGGTAGGTGGGGCCAACGTCCTGACTTTC. This translates into CAWSRTSGVGGANVLTF.

V usage is TRBV14 and J usage is TRBJ2-3, with D possibly being TRBD1 (6 bases). Trimming pared 0 bases from V and 0 bases from J, leaving 13 bases between. CDR3 length equals 17 residues. Germline loops: CDR1 SGHDN, CDR2 FVKESK. CDR3 in DNA: TGTGCCAGCAGCCAAGAATTAGGGACACGTAGCACAGATACGCAGTATTTT. This translates into CASSQELGTRSTDTQYF. The entire variable domain, with the rest obtained from reference TRBV14 and TRBJ2-3, is as follows: EAGVTQFPSHSVIEKGQTVTLRCDPISGHDNLYWYRRVMGKEIKFLLHFVKESKQDESGMPNNRFLAERTGGTYSTLKVQPAELEDSGVYFCASSQELGTRSTDTQYFGPGTRLTVL.